Listed here are 24 T cell receptor beta chains from one sample, sequenced in a study of T-cell memory formation after mild COVID-19 (dated by TCRdb to the early 2020s). Library method: 5' RACE. Reads for this sample came from an Illumina NovaSeq 6000. TCRdb reran the public reads through fastp at Q25 and MiXCR, keeping productive beta chains. Merged by CDR3 protein, the rows form single entries marked with the most common genes and DNA. The sample data list 150,000 or so distinct CDR3 sequences, and around a third of these were observed just once. More than 10% of the sample lies in the top ten. The sequenced sample consisted of PBMCs or a T cell subset sorted from them (not recorded which). These receptors were obtained from an adult woman who had mild COVID-19 (a few samples of this study predate the infection). The sample titles of this study are shuffled in the database, so cell type and time point are left out; the donor was told from shared clones.

This clonotype has at least ten counts. The CDR3 sequence: CASSRDSTDTQYF. In DNA form, the CDR3 reads TGTGCCAGCAGTCGGGACTCCACAGATACGCAGTATTTT. This chain uses TRBV6-5 with TRBJ2-3, with D perhaps matching TRBD2 (6 bases). The length of the CDR3 is 13 residues. Trimming removed 5 bases at V and 2 bases at J, with 8 bases between. Germline loops: CDR1 MNHEY, CDR2 SVGAGI.

This clonotype was counted many times. The J gene is TRBJ2-5, the V gene TRBV29-1, with D possibly TRBD2 on 7 matching bases. The V end lost 0 bases, the J end lost 4 bases, and 12 bases lay between the germline ends. CDR3 size: 14 residues. The V gene's germline CDR1 is SQVTM and CDR2 ANQGSEA. The DNA of the CDR3 is TGCAGCGTTGAAGACCAGGGGAGGGTAGAGACCCAGTACTTC. Translated: CSVEDQGRVETQYF.

There are a few counts of this clonotype. The CDR3 DNA sequence: TGTGCCAGCAGCGTAGAAGCGGTAGCGGGAGAGAACATTCAGTACTTC. It translates to CASSVEAVAGENIQYF. This chain uses TRBV9 with TRBJ2-4, with 9 nucleotides matching TRBD2. Per germline, CDR1 SGDLS and CDR2 YYNGEE. Losses at the gene ends were 0 bases for V and 7 bases for J; bases not matched to a gene: 8. The CDR3 loop spans 16 amino acids.

This clonotype was seen only a few times. The chain links TRBV4-1 to TRBJ2-5; D possibly corresponds to TRBD2 (6 bases). This CDR3 region has 15 residues. Trimming shortened V by 0 bases and J by 4 bases, and 12 bases separated the two germline ends. Germline V CDR1 and CDR2: MGHRA, YSYEKL. The CDR3 bases are TGCGCCAGCAGCCAAGATAAGGGGAGGTTAGAGACCCAGTACTTC. It encodes CASSQDKGRLETQYF.

V is TRBV12-3 or TRBV12-4 and J is TRBJ2-1; D is undetermined. The CDR3 contains 12 residues. V shed 6 bases and J shed 6 bases, with 9 bases lying between them. The CDR3 region is CASRDDSNEQFF. As DNA, the CDR3 is TGTGCCAGCAGAGACGATAGCAATGAGCAGTTCTTC.

The chain uses TRBV12-3 or TRBV12-4 and TRBJ1-2; D is unclear. This CDR3 comprises 12 residues. V shed 1 base and J shed 14 bases, with 14 bases lying between them. The CDR3 DNA is TGTGCCAGCAGTTTAGGGACCGGCCCGGGGACCTTC. Encoded protein: CASSLGTGPGTF.

This clonotype was detected a few times. V and J are TRBV28 and TRBJ1-5, with 8 bases aligning to TRBD1. J gave up 2 bases and V 5 bases, and 5 bases lay outside the gene matches. The V gene's germline CDR1 is MDHEN and CDR2 SYDVKM. The CDR3 is made up of 15 amino acids. In nucleotides, the CDR3 is TGTGCCAGCAGTCCGGACAGGGAGGGCAATCAGCCCCAGCATTTT. This codes for CASSPDREGNQPQHF.

The V call is TRBV11-1, the J call TRBJ1-1, with 7 bases matching TRBD1. CDR1 is SGHAT and CDR2 is FQDESV in the germline V gene (reference sequence). The CDR3 runs 17 residues. V trimming: 2 bases; J trimming: 4 bases; junction bases outside the gene matches: 13. The CDR3 loop reads CASSLSYGGGEGTEAFF. The DNA of the CDR3 is TGTGCCAGCAGCTTATCATATGGAGGGGGCGAGGGCACTGAAGCTTTCTTT.

The chain recombines TRBV7-2 with TRBJ2-6, with a possible D match to TRBD1 (6 bases). Germline values: CDR1 SGHTA, CDR2 FQGNSA. This CDR3 has 18 amino acids. V was clipped by 2 bases and J by 1 base, with 15 bases between them. CDR3 DNA sequence: TGTGCCAGCAGCTTACAGGGGACACCGTATTCTGGGGCCAACGTCCTGACTTTC. It codes for CASSLQGTPYSGANVLTF.

Only a few counts were recorded for this clonotype. The rearrangement links TRBV6-5 to TRBJ2-5; D may be TRBD1 or TRBD2 (6 bases each). The length of the CDR3 is 13 residues. V was clipped by 7 bases and J by 7 bases, with 16 bases between them. CDR1 and CDR2 (germline): MNHEY, SVGAGI. CDR3 loop: CASTYREVGTQYF. The CDR3 DNA is TGTGCCAGCACCTACAGGGAGGTGGGGACCCAGTACTTC.

This clonotype has a handful of counts. This sequence joins TRBV4-2 and TRBJ2-7, with 9 bases lining up with TRBD1. The CDR3 contains 16 residues. V lost 4 bases, J lost 6 bases, and 13 bases stayed unmatched. The germline V gene encodes CDR1 LGHNA and CDR2 YNFKEQ. The CDR3 nucleotides are TGTGCCAGCAGCCCGGTGGACGGGACAGGGATGGGCGAGCAGTACTTC. Residues: CASSPVDGTGMGEQYF.

V usage is TRBV4-2 and J usage is TRBJ2-5; D is perhaps TRBD1 (6 bases). In germline, CDR1 is LGHNA, CDR2 YNFKEQ. This CDR3 contains 14 residues. V shed 0 bases and J shed 4 bases, with 9 bases lying between them. The CDR3 sequence: CASSQDTGRETQYF. DNA of the CDR3: TGTGCCAGCAGCCAAGATACAGGGCGAGAGACCCAGTACTTC.

The chain links TRBV7-9 to TRBJ1-1; D might be TRBD1 (5 bases). The CDR3 sequence is 14 residues long. The V end lost 6 bases, the J end lost 2 bases, and 13 bases lay between the germline ends. CDR1 is SEHNR, CDR2 FQNEAQ, per germline (reference sequence). The CDR3 protein is CASRWSGGNTEAFF. The DNA for the CDR3 is TGTGCCAGCAGATGGTCGGGGGGAAACACTGAAGCTTTCTTT.

V usage is TRBV7-8 and J usage is TRBJ1-5; TRBD1 is a possible D gene (6 bases). CDR1 is SGHVS, CDR2 FQNEAQ, per germline. The length of the CDR3 is 15 residues. Trimming shortened V by 1 base and J by 2 bases, and 9 bases separated the two germline ends. The CDR3 region has the DNA TGTGCCAGCAGCTTAGGGGGACAACGCAATCAGCCCCAGCATTTT. Its protein is CASSLGGQRNQPQHF.

This chain joins TRBV12-3 or TRBV12-4 and TRBJ1-6, with D unresolved. The V end lost 7 bases, the J end lost 8 bases, and 9 bases lay between the germline ends. The CDR3 length is 12 residues. The CDR3 loop reads CASTPGDSPLHF. In DNA form, the CDR3 reads TGTGCCAGCACCCCCGGGGATTCACCCCTCCACTTT.

The chain recombines TRBV9 with TRBJ2-1; 7 bases agree with TRBD2. The V and J ends lost 4 bases and 6 bases, in that order; junction bases with no gene match: 10. Germline V lookup: CDR1 SGDLS, CDR2 YYNGEE. The CDR3 has 15 amino acids. Written as DNA, the CDR3 is TGTGCCAGCAGCTCCCCTCCGGGGGGTTTCAATGAGCAGTTCTTC. This translates into CASSSPPGGFNEQFF.

The chain combines TRBV5-4 with TRBJ2-5; D remains unclear. Looked up from germline, CDR1 is SGHNT and CDR2 is YYREEE (reference sequence). The CDR3 spans 12 residues. V was pared by 6 bases and J by 6 bases, with 12 bases between. CDR3 DNA: TGTGCCAGCACCTCTTCCGAGCAGACCCAGTACTTC. This sequence encodes CASTSSEQTQYF.

Notes on this clonotype: Lacking the conserved final phenylalanine or tryptophan, this CDR3 likely reflects a read error. V gene TRBV5-5 combines with J gene TRBJ1-6; D is undetermined. V lost 4 bases to trimming and J lost 7 bases, with 21 bases between them. CDR1 and CDR2 from the germline V gene are SGHKS and YYEKEE (reference sequence). The CDR3 length is 17 residues. CDR3 coding DNA: TGTGCCAGCAGCCCGCGCCAGGCCCTCACGAAAAATTCACCCCTCCACCTT. It translates to CASSPRQALTKNSPLHL.

V gene TRBV9 combines with J gene TRBJ2-7, with 8 bases fitting TRBD2. Germline values: CDR1 SGDLS, CDR2 YYNGEE. Unmatched junction bases numbered 9, after V lost 4 bases and J lost 3 bases. The CDR3 loop spans 15 amino acids. The CDR3: CASSTDAGGYYEQYF. CDR3 in DNA: TGTGCCAGCAGCACCGACGCGGGGGGTTACTACGAGCAGTACTTC.

The rearrangement uses TRBV5-1 and TRBJ1-1; D might be TRBD1 (6 bases). The CDR3 covers 16 residues. The germline gives CDR1 SGHRS, CDR2 YFSETQ. V was pared by 1 base and J by 4 bases, with 17 bases between. The DNA for the CDR3 is TGCGCCAGCAGCTTGAAACAGGGAAGAACTAGCACTGAAGCTTTCTTT. Amino acid sequence: CASSLKQGRTSTEAFF.

V usage is TRBV5-1 and J usage is TRBJ2-7, with TRBD2 matching 11 bases. V was pared by 5 bases and J by 3 bases, with 4 bases of the junction left unmatched. The CDR3 covers 14 residues. In germline, CDR1 is SGHRS, CDR2 YFSETQ. Written as DNA, the CDR3 is TGCGCCAGCAGTTGGACTAGCGGGTACTACGAGCAGTACTTC. Translation gives CASSWTSGYYEQYF.

This clonotype was seen more than once but under ten times. This chain joins TRBV7-2 and TRBJ2-7, with D perhaps TRBD1 (5 bases). The CDR3 has 14 amino acids. The germline CDR1 and CDR2 sequences are SGHTA and FQGNSA. V lost 4 bases, J lost 3 bases, and 13 bases lay in between. CDR3 region: CASSSRQGFYEQYF. The CDR3 bases are TGTGCCAGCAGCTCCCGCCAGGGATTCTACGAGCAGTACTTC.

In this sample, this clonotype turned up once. V is TRBV12-3 or TRBV12-4 and J is TRBJ2-5, with D possibly called TRBD1 or TRBD2 (5 bases each). Between the trimmed V and J ends, which lost 6 bases and 0 bases, there was a span of 14 bases. The CDR3 loop spans 15 amino acids. CDR3 nucleotides: TGTGCCAGCAGCCCTACGGGACGGAACCAAGAGACCCAGTACTTC. Translating gives CASSPTGRNQETQYF.

V is TRBV27 and J is TRBJ2-7; 9 bases are shared with TRBD1. This CDR3 comprises 15 residues. Unmatched junction bases numbered 6, after V lost 5 bases and J lost 1 base. Germline lookup yields CDR1 MNHEY and CDR2 SMNVEV (reference sequence). The CDR3 spells CASSLTGGSSYEQYF. The DNA of the CDR3 is TGTGCCAGCAGTCTAACAGGGGGCAGTTCCTACGAGCAGTACTTC.